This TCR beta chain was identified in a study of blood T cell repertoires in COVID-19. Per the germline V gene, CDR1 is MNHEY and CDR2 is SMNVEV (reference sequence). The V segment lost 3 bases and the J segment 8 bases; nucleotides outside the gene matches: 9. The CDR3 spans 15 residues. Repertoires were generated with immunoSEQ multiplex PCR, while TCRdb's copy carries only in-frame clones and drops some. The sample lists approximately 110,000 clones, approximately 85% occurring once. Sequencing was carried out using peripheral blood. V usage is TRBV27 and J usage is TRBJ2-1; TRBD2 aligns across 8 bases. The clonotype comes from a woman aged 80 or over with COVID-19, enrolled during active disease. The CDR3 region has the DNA TGTGCCAGCAGTTTTTTTCGGGAGGGCCGCGATGAGCAGTTCTTC. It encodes CASSFFREGRDEQFF.